This entry features one TCR beta chain sequence. Its specificity is not known. The CDR3 consists of 16 residues. Unmatched junction bases numbered 6, after V lost 0 bases and J lost 1 base. Germline V CDR1 and CDR2: SGHRS, YFSETQ. TCRdb fed the reads into MiXCR, producing one record per CDR3 protein. The sample includes hundreds of thousands of distinct CDR3 sequences, more than 40% of them seen just once. These data belong to a study of T cell repertoires in cytomegalovirus infection. Turning to the study itself: CMV infection and matching HLA type were both indicated by public TCR beta signatures.

Study findings and constraints: In two of eight donors, the top clonotype was HLA-C-restricted CMV-specific.

The receptor's source is a human donor in good health (CMV status not recorded). Some clones in this sample may be carry-over from other donors' samples. Sequenced material: cultured PBMCs, taken from culture after CMV antigen stimulation. V is TRBV5-1 and J is TRBJ2-5, with TRBD1 identical over 7 bases. CDR3 nucleotides: TGCGCCAGCAGCTTGGCCCCACAGGGGTCCCAAGAGACCCAGTACTTC. Protein sequence: CASSLAPQGSQETQYF.